This T cell receptor (beta chain) was captured in a study of blood T cells in healthy people across ages. Concerning this clonotype: No antigen is known for it.

Each donor supplied roughly 9.1 milliliters of peripheral blood. A second PCR, run for about 6 to 11 cycles, used a sample-barcoded 5' primer plus a J-beta primer mix. TCRdb reprocessed the 5' RACE reads via MiXCR and lists one record per CDR3 protein. The sample consists of roughly 640,000 distinct CDR3 sequences, less than 35% of them appearing once. Notes on the study in general: Total diversity from one million sequenced T cells was likely underestimated.

The origin of this receptor is a woman over 75 in good health. Sequencing was performed on blood.

The CDR3 coding sequence is TGCGCCAGCAGGGGGACGCCTGGGAACACCGGGGAGCTGTTTTTT. Its protein product is CASRGTPGNTGELFF. The genes are TRBV5-1 and TRBJ2-2; D may match TRBD1 or TRBD2 (5 bases each). Per the germline V gene, CDR1 is SGHRS and CDR2 is YFSETQ. V was cut by 5 bases and J by 1 base, with 12 bases left in between. The CDR3 spans 15 residues.